The 27 T cell receptor beta chains listed next were all sequenced from one sample in a study of cytomegalovirus exposure and HLA in healthy donors. 13 Jbeta primers and 60 Vbeta primers were used for the PCR. Clones were sequenced by immunoSEQ multiplex PCR, and TCRdb holds only the in-frame ones, with some missing. The table lists some 200,000 clones, roughly 80% of them singletons. Sequenced: PBMCs. The origin of the receptors is a man in his fifties or sixties in good health and CMV-seronegative.

The V gene is TRBV18, the J gene TRBJ2-5; D ambiguous. The germline V and J ends were trimmed by 3 bases and 0 bases, with 5 bases remaining between them. This CDR3 has 13 amino acids. Germline V lookup: CDR1 KGHSH, CDR2 LQKENI. DNA of the CDR3: TGTGCCAGCTCACCGGGCGACCAAGAGACCCAGTACTTC. It encodes CASSPGDQETQYF. The full variable domain, in which reference TRBV18 and TRBJ2-5 provide the parts outside the CDR3, is NAGVMQNPRHLVRRRGQEARLRCSPMKGHSHVYWYRQLPEEGLKFMVYLQKENIIDESGMPKERFSAEFPKEGPSILRIQQVVRGDSAAYFCASSPGDQETQYFGPGTRLLVL.

The gene calls are TRBV30 and TRBJ2-5; the D is unclear. The germline gives CDR1 GTSNPN, CDR2 SVGIG (reference sequence). Trimming removed 0 bases at V and 1 base at J, with 3 bases between. This CDR3 has 12 residues. The chain's CDR3 is CAWSVLQETQYF. Written as DNA, the CDR3 is TGTGCCTGGAGTGTACTCCAAGAGACCCAGTACTTC. Variable domain in full (rest from reference TRBV30 and TRBJ2-5): SQTIHQWPATLVQPVGSPLSLECTVEGTSNPNLYWYRQAAGRGLQLLFYSVGIGQISSEVPQNLSASRPQDRQFILSSKKLLLSDSGFYLCAWSVLQETQYFGPGTRLLVL.

The V call is TRBV10-3, the J call TRBJ2-5, with D possibly matching TRBD2 (6 bases). Germline CDR1 reads ENHRY; CDR2 reads SYGVKD. V was shortened by 4 bases and J by 5 bases, with 8 bases between the two germline ends. CDR3 length: 12 amino acids. This chain's CDR3 is CAISGGEETQYF. The DNA of the CDR3 is TGTGCCATCAGTGGGGGGGAGGAGACCCAGTACTTC.

The genes are TRBV18 and TRBJ2-7; D not certain. Germline V gene sequence: CDR1 KGHSH, CDR2 LQKENI. There are 12 residues in the CDR3. V lost 1 base and J 5 bases, leaving 6 bases between the germline ends. CDR3: CASSPRADEQYF. In DNA form, the CDR3 reads TGTGCCAGCTCACCACGGGCAGACGAGCAGTACTTC. Variable domain in full (rest from reference TRBV18 and TRBJ2-7): NAGVMQNPRHLVRRRGQEARLRCSPMKGHSHVYWYRQLPEEGLKFMVYLQKENIIDESGMPKERFSAEFPKEGPSILRIQQVVRGDSAAYFCASSPRADEQYFGPGTRLTVT.

The chain carries TRBV7-2 and TRBJ1-3, with D maybe TRBD1 (6 bases). Germline V gives CDR1 SGHTA, CDR2 FQGNSA. There are 16 residues in the CDR3. The ends were cut back, 1 base at V and 4 bases at J, with 14 bases in the middle. For the CDR3, the DNA is TGTGCCAGCAGCTTAGTTGGGACATTGGGGGGAAACACCATATATTTT. Encoded protein: CASSLVGTLGGNTIYF. Filled out from reference TRBV7-2 and TRBJ1-3, the complete variable domain reads GAGVSQSPSNKVTEKGKDVELRCDPISGHTALYWYRQSLGQGLEFLIYFQGNSAPDKSGLPSDRFSAERTGGSVSTLTIQRTQQEDSAVYLCASSLVGTLGGNTIYFGEGSWLTVV.

This chain uses TRBV29-1 with TRBJ1-3; D unclear. The CDR3 has 13 residues. Germline loops: CDR1 SQVTM, CDR2 ANQGSEA. V gave up 5 bases and J gave up 4 bases, with 12 bases separating them. The DNA of the CDR3 is TGCAGCGTTTCCACCCGCGCGGGAAACACCATATATTTT. This gives the protein CSVSTRAGNTIYF.

This clone turned up a few times. The V and J genes are TRBV5-1 and TRBJ2-5; no reliable D call. The CDR3 extends over 11 amino acids. The germline V gene has CDR1 SGHRS and CDR2 YFSETQ. Trimming removed 2 bases from V and 3 bases from J, with 2 bases in between. This CDR3 is CASSFKETQYF. CDR3 sequence (DNA): TGCGCCAGCAGCTTTAAAGAGACCCAGTACTTC.

The genes are TRBV9 and TRBJ1-6, with 8 bases fitting TRBD1. With 3 bases clipped from V and 6 bases from J, the junction kept 5 bases outside the gene matches. Per germline, CDR1 SGDLS and CDR2 YYNGEE. CDR3 size: 15 residues. The CDR3 DNA reads as TGTGCCAGCAGCGCTCGAGGACAGGGTAATTCACCCCTCCACTTT. This sequence encodes CASSARGQGNSPLHF.

The CDR3 DNA reads TGTGCCAGCAGTTACTCCGGGACAGGGAGACGGACTGAAGCTTTCTTT. Translating it yields CASSYSGTGRRTEAFF. The rearrangement joins TRBV6-5 to TRBJ1-1, with TRBD1 matching over 9 bases. Germline V gene data show CDR1 as MNHEY and CDR2 as SVGAGI. The length of the CDR3 is 16 residues. V dropped 0 bases and J dropped 5; count of bases not matched to a gene: 7.

The chain uses TRBV4-2 and TRBJ1-1; D perhaps matches TRBD1 (6 bases). CDR1 and CDR2 (germline): LGHNA, YNFKEQ. V was cut by 4 bases and J by 8 bases, with 26 bases left in between. CDR3 size: 17 residues. CDR3 DNA sequence: TGTGCCAGCAGCCCCTCGGACAGTAAGTTCGAACACTGGGAAGCTTTCTTT. This translates into CASSPSDSKFEHWEAFF.

The rearrangement uses TRBV2 and TRBJ2-5; maybe TRBD2 (6 bases). Gene TRBJ2-7 matches the end of the DNA better, so the J call may be wrong. Germline V gives CDR1 SNHLY, CDR2 FYNNEI. The CDR3 loop spans 13 amino acids. This CDR3 is CASSLWQRDEQYF. The CDR3 nucleotides are TGTGCCAGCAGTTTATGGCAGCGGGACGAGCAGTACTTC.

The rearrangement joins TRBV5-8 to TRBJ1-4, with TRBD1 matching over 8 bases. The CDR3 loop spans 16 amino acids. The germline V gene has CDR1 SGHTS and CDR2 YDEGEE. The V segment lost 3 bases and the J segment 8 bases; nucleotides outside the gene matches: 12. The CDR3 DNA reads TGTGCCAGCAGCTACGGGACAGGAGGAGTAAGAGAAAAACTGTTTTTT. Encoded protein: CASSYGTGGVREKLFF.

V and J are TRBV2 and TRBJ2-6; 8 bases map to TRBD1. After removal of 6 bases from V and 2 bases from J, the junction contained 6 bases not matched to a gene. Germline V lookup: CDR1 SNHLY, CDR2 FYNNEI. This CDR3 has 16 residues. The DNA for the CDR3 is TGTGCCAGCAGCGCTCAGGGGGCGGCTGGGGCCAACGTCCTGACTTTC. Translating it yields CASSAQGAAGANVLTF.

This rearrangement joins TRBV19 to TRBJ2-1, with D possibly TRBD2 on 5 matching bases. Germline values: CDR1 LNHDA, CDR2 SQIVND (reference sequence). Trimming stripped 0 bases from V and 6 bases from J, with 15 bases between. The CDR3 length is 16 residues. The CDR3, as DNA: TGTGCCAGTAGTATAGATCTATGGAGGAGCCTCAATGAGCAGTTCTTC. It codes for CASSIDLWRSLNEQFF. Based on the CDR3 plus reference TRBV19 and TRBJ2-1, the full variable domain is DGGITQSPKYLFRKEGQNVTLSCEQNLNHDAMYWYRQDPGQGLRLIYYSQIVNDFQKGDIAEGYSVSREKKESFPLTVTSAQKNPTAFYLCASSIDLWRSLNEQFFGPGTRLTVL.

V usage is TRBV7-9 and J usage is TRBJ1-5; a possible D gene is TRBD1 (6 bases). Germline CDR1 is SEHNR and CDR2 is FQNEAQ (reference sequence). CDR3 size: 17 residues. V dropped 0 bases and J dropped 0 bases, with 12 bases sitting between them. For the CDR3, the DNA is TGTGCCAGCAGCTTAGCGACAGGCGAGTTTAGCAATCAGCCCCAGCATTTT. Translating gives CASSLATGEFSNQPQHF.

The gene calls are TRBV18 and TRBJ2-2; 8 positions match TRBD2. This CDR3 is 15 amino acids long. The V segment lost 3 bases and the J segment 3 bases; nucleotides outside the gene matches: 3. Germline V gives CDR1 KGHSH, CDR2 LQKENI. The CDR3 DNA sequence: TGTGCCAGCTCACCGCGGGGGGCTGACACCGGGGAGCTGTTTTTT. Translating gives CASSPRGADTGELFF.

J is TRBJ2-3 and V is TRBV12-5; D unresolved. Germline CDR1 LGHNT, CDR2 FRNRAP. The ends were cut back, 1 base at V and 1 base at J, with 9 bases in the middle. This CDR3 region has 15 residues. This CDR3 reads CASGLARVGTDTQYF. CDR3 DNA: TGTGCTAGTGGTTTGGCCCGGGTAGGCACAGATACGCAGTATTTT.

The chain couples TRBV7-2 to TRBJ1-6; 8 bases fit TRBD1. In germline, CDR1 is SGHTA, CDR2 FQGNSA. The CDR3 runs 15 residues. J was trimmed by 15 bases and V by 5 bases; bases with no gene match: 15. CDR3 DNA sequence: TGTGCCAGCAGCCTTGAGACAGGGGCAGGGTTTCTCCTCCACTTT. Its translation is CASSLETGAGFLLHF.

In this sample, this clone turned up once. This sequence joins TRBV9 and TRBJ2-3, with a possible D match to TRBD1 (6 bases). CDR3 length: 17 residues. The germline CDR1 and CDR2 sequences are SGDLS and YYNGEE. The V and J ends lost 4 bases and 4 bases respectively, with 22 bases between them. Here the CDR3 reads CASSLSPRTDIPDTQYF. CDR3 in DNA: TGTGCCAGCAGCCTAAGCCCCCGGACAGATATACCAGATACGCAGTATTTT.

Concerning this clone itself: Other DNA sequences in the same sample also yield this CDR3. This CDR3 is CASSEQGHEQYF. The DNA of the CDR3 is TGTGCCAGCAGCGAACAGGGGCACGAGCAGTACTTC. V is TRBV6-1 and J is TRBJ2-7; 7 bases are shared with TRBD1. V trimming: 6 bases; J trimming: 5 bases; junction bases outside the gene matches: 4. Germline V gene data show CDR1 as MNHNS and CDR2 as SASEGT. CDR3 size: 12 residues.

This clone was seen only once. J is TRBJ2-1 and V is TRBV19, with 8 bases fitting TRBD2. Losses at the gene ends were 9 bases for V and 1 base for J; bases not matched to a gene: 2. This CDR3 is built from 13 residues. The germline CDR1 and CDR2 sequences are LNHDA and SQIVND (reference sequence). CDR3 residues: CASGTSSYNEQFF. CDR3 in DNA: TGTGCCAGCGGGACTAGTTCCTACAATGAGCAGTTCTTC.

This clone was detected only once. The chain is built from TRBV10-3 and TRBJ1-2; 8 bases are a match to TRBD1. The CDR3 spans 12 residues. V shed 7 bases, J shed 14 bases, and the junction held 12 bases outside the gene matches. CDR1 and CDR2 from the germline V gene are ENHRY and SYGVKD. DNA of the CDR3: TGTGCCATCAAGGGGTCCGGACAGGGAAGGACCTTC. Protein sequence: CAIKGSGQGRTF.

This clone was observed a few times. The rearrangement links TRBV5-4 to TRBJ1-1; TRBD1 matches at 10 bases. The CDR3 runs 16 residues. Trimming took 4 bases from V and 1 from J; bases not matched to a gene: 7. Germline loops: CDR1 SGHNT, CDR2 YYREEE (reference sequence). The CDR3 coding sequence is TGTGCCAGCAGCCCGTGGGACAGGGGAGAGAACACTGAAGCTTTCTTT. Amino acids: CASSPWDRGENTEAFF.

This clone was found once. The rearrangement links TRBV7-8 to TRBJ1-2; 7 nucleotides agree with TRBD1. J lost 4 bases, V lost 5 bases, and 7 bases had no gene match. Germline-derived CDR1 and CDR2 are SGHVS and FQNEAQ. The CDR3 has 14 amino acids. CDR3 sequence: CASSNKGAGYGYTF. In DNA, the CDR3 is TGTGCCAGCAGCAACAAGGGGGCAGGCTATGGCTACACCTTC.

The V and J genes are TRBV10-3 and TRBJ1-2; a possible D gene is TRBD1 (5 bases). V was cut by 10 bases and J by 8 bases, with 14 bases left in between. The CDR3 spans 11 residues. CDR1 ENHRY and CDR2 SYGVKD come from the germline V gene. CDR3 loop: CATRQPGGYTF. Written as DNA, the CDR3 is TGTGCCACCAGACAGCCGGGGGGCTACACCTTC.

This clone appeared a single time. V gene TRBV27 combines with J gene TRBJ2-1; D call uncertain. Germline assignment: CDR1 MNHEY and CDR2 SMNVEV (reference sequence). V was shortened by 2 bases and J by 8 bases, with 4 bases between the two germline ends. The CDR3 consists of 11 residues. CDR3 DNA: TGTGCCAGCAGTTTAGGAGATGAGCAGTTCTTC. Its protein product is CASSLGDEQFF.

The V call is TRBV6-5, the J call TRBJ1-2; D not resolved. Trimming removed 0 bases from V and 4 bases from J, with 12 bases in between. The CDR3 contains 15 residues. Germline-derived CDR1 and CDR2 are MNHEY and SVGAGI. The chain's CDR3 is CASSYSTTAAYGYTF. The CDR3 DNA sequence: TGTGCCAGCAGTTACTCGACTACGGCTGCCTATGGCTACACCTTC.